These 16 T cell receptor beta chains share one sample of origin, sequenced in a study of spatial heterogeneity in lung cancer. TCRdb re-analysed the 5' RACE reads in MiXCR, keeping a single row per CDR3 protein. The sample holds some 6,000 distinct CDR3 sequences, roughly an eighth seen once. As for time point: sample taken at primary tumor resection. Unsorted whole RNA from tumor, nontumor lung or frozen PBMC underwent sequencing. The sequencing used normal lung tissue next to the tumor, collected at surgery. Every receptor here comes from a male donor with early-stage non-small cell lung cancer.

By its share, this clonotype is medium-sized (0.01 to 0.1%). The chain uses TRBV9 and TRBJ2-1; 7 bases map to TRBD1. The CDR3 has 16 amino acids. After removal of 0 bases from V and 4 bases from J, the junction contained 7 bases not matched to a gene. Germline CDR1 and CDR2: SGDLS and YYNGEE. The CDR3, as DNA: TGTGCCAGCAGCGTAGGGACAGGCCAAACATACAATGAGCAGTTCTTC. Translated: CASSVGTGQTYNEQFF.

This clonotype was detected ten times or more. The CDR3 nucleotides are TGCGCCAGCAGCCAAGATACCGGGATGGGAGTAAACACTGAAGCTTTCTTT. Amino acid sequence: CASSQDTGMGVNTEAFF. V usage is TRBV4-1 and J usage is TRBJ1-1, with no clear D. CDR1 and CDR2 from the germline V gene are MGHRA and YSYEKL. The CDR3 spans 17 residues. V was shortened by 0 bases and J by 2 bases, with 16 bases between the two germline ends.

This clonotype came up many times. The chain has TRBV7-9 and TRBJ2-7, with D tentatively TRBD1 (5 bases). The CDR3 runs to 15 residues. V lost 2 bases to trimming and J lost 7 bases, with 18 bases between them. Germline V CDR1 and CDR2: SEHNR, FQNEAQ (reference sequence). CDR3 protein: CASSLFGRADGEQYF. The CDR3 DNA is TGTGCCAGCAGCTTATTTGGCAGGGCGGATGGTGAGCAGTACTTC.

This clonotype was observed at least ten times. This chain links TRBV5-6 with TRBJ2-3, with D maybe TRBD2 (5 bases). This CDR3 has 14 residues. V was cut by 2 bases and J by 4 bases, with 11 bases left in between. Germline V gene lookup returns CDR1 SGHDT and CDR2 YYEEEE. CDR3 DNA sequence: TGTGCCAGCAGCTTCGTCCGGGGTTCAGATACGCAGTATTTT. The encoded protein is CASSFVRGSDTQYF.

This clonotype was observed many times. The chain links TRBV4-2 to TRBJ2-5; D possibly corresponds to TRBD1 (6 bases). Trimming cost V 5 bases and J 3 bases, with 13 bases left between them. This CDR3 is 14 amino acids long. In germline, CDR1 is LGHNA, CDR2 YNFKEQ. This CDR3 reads CASSGGQYKETQYF. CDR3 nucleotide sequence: TGTGCCAGCAGCGGAGGACAGTACAAAGAGACCCAGTACTTC.

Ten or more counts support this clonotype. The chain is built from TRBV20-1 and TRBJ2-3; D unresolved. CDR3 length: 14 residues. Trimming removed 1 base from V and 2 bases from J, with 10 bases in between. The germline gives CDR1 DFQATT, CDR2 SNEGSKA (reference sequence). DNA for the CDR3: TGCAGTGCTAGAGCGGGCAGGAACACAGATACGCAGTATTTT. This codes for CSARAGRNTDTQYF.

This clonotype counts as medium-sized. CDR3 amino acids: CASSPETGGNIQYF. The CDR3 nucleotides are TGTGCCAGCAGTCCAGAAACAGGAGGGAACATTCAGTACTTC. The rearrangement joins TRBV6-6 to TRBJ2-4, with D maybe TRBD2 (6 bases). The CDR3 covers 14 residues. The V and J ends lost 5 bases and 7 bases respectively, with 15 bases between them. Germline values: CDR1 MNHNY, CDR2 SVGAGI (reference sequence).

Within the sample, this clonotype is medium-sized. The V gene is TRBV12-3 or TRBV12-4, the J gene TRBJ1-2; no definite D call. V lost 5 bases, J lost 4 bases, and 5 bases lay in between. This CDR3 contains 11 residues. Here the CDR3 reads CASSGSYGYTF. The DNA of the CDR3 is TGTGCCAGCAGTGGGTCCTATGGCTACACCTTC.

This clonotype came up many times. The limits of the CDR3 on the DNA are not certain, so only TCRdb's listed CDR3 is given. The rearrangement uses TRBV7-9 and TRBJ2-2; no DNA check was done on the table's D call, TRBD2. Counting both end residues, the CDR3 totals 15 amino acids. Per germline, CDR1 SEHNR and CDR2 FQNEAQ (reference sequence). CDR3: CASSSDSGTPGSCFF.

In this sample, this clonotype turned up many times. The CDR3 bases are TGTGCCAGCAGTGCGACTAGCGGGAGTTGGCAGTACTTC. This sequence encodes CASSATSGSWQYF. This chain joins TRBV6-2 or TRBV6-3 and TRBJ2-7; 12 bases are a match to TRBD2. The CDR3 sequence is 13 residues long. The germline CDR1 and CDR2 sequences are MNHEY and SVGEGT. Unmatched junction bases numbered 5, after V lost 5 bases and J lost 9 bases.

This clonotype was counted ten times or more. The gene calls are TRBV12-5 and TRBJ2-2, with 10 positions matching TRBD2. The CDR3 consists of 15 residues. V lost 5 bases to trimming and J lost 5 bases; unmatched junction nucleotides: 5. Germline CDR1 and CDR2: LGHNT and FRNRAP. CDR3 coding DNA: TGTGCTAGTGGTCCAGGGGGACTAGCGACCGGGGAGCTGTTTTTT. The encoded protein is CASGPGGLATGELFF. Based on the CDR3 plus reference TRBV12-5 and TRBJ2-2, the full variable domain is DARVTQTPRHKVTEMGQEVTMRCQPILGHNTVFWYRQTMMQGLELLAYFRNRAPLDDSGMPKDRFSAEMPDATLATLKIQPSEPRDSAVYFCASGPGGLATGELFFGEGSRLTVL.

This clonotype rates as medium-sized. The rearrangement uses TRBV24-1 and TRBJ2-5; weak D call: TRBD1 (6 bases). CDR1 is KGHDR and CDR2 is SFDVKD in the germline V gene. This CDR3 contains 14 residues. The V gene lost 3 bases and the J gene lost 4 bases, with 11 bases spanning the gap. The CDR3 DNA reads TGTGCCACCAGTGATGCCGGGACAATAGAGACCCAGTACTTC. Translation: CATSDAGTIETQYF.

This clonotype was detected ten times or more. The CDR3 region is CAISVQGAGANVLTF. The CDR3 nucleotides are TGTGCCATCAGTGTTCAGGGGGCTGGGGCCAACGTCCTGACTTTC. The rearrangement uses TRBV10-3 and TRBJ2-6, with 7 bases aligning to TRBD1. Germline V gene data show CDR1 as ENHRY and CDR2 as SYGVKD. V lost 4 bases to trimming and J lost 2 bases; unmatched junction nucleotides: 2. The CDR3 is 15 amino acids.

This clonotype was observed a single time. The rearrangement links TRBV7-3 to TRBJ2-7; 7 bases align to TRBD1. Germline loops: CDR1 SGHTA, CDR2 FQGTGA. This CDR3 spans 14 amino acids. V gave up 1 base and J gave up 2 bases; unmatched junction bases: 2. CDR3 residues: CASSLSRGPYEQYF. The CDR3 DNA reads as TGTGCCAGCAGCTTAAGTAGGGGGCCCTACGAGCAGTACTTC.

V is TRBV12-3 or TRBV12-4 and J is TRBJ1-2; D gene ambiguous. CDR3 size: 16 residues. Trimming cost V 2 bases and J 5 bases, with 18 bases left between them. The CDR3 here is CASSLPHGIRSYGYTF. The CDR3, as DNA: TGTGCCAGCAGTTTACCCCACGGAATCAGGTCTTATGGCTACACCTTC.

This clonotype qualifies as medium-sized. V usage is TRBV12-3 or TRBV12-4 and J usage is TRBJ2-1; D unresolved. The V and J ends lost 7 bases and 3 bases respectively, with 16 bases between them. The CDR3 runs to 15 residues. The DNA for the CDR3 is TGTGCCAGCACTCTGAGTGGGGTTCTCTACAATGAGCAGTTCTTC. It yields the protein CASTLSGVLYNEQFF.